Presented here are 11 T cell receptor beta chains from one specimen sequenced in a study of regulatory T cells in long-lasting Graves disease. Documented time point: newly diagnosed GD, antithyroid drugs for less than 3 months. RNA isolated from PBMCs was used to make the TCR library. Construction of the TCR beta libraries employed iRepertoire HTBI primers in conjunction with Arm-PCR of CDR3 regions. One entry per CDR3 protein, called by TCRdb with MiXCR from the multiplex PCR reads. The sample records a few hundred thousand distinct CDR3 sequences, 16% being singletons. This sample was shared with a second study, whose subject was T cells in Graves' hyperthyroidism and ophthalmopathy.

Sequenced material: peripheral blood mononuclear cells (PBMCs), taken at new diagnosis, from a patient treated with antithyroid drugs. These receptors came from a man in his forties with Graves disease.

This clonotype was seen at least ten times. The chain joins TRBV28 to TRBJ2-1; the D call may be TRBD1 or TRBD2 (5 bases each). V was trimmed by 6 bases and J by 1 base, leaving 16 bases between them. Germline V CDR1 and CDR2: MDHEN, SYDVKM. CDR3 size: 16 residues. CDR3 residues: CASSQLGAVSYNEQFF. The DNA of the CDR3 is TGTGCCAGCAGCCAACTAGGGGCGGTATCCTACAATGAGCAGTTCTTC.

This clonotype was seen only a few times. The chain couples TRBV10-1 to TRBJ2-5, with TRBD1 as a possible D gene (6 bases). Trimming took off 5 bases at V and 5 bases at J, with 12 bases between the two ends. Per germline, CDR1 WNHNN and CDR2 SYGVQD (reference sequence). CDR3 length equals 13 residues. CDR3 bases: TGCGCCAGCAGTCCCGACAGGACGGAGACCCAGTACTTC. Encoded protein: CASSPDRTETQYF.

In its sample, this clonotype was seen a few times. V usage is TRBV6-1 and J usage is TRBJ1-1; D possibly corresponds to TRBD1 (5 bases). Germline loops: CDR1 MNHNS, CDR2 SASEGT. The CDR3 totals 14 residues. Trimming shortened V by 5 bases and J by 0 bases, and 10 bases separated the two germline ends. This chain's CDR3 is CASSKQVLNTEAFF. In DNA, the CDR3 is TGTGCCAGCAGTAAACAGGTTTTGAACACTGAAGCTTTCTTT.

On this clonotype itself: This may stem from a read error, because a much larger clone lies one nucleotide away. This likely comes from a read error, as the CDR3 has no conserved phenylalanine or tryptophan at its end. For the CDR3, the DNA is TGTGCCAGCAGAAAACTGTCGGACACAGATACGCAGTATTCT. Translating it yields CASRKLSDTDTQYS. The chain joins TRBV7-2 to TRBJ2-3; D not resolved. The V gene's germline CDR1 is SGHTA and CDR2 FQGNSA. Trimming shortened V by 6 bases and J by 2 bases, and 12 bases separated the two germline ends. This CDR3 is 14 amino acids long.

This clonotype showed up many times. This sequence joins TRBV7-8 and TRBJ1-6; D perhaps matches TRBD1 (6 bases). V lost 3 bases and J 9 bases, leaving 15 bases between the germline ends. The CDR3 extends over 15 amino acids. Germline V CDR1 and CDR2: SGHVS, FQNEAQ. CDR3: CASSFTGTNFSPLHF. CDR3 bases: TGTGCCAGCAGCTTCACCGGGACAAATTTTTCACCCCTCCACTTT.

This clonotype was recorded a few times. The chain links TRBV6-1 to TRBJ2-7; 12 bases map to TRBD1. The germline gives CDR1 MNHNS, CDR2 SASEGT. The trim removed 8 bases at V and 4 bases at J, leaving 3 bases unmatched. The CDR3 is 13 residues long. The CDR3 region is CASLGQGAYEQYF. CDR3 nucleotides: TGTGCCAGCCTGGGACAGGGGGCTTACGAGCAGTACTTC.

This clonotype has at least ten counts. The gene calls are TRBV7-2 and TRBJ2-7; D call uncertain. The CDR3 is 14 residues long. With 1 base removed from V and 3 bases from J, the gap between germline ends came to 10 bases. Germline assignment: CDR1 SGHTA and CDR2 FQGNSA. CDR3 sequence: CASSLDLTRYEQYF. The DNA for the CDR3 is TGTGCCAGCAGCTTAGATCTAACACGCTACGAGCAGTACTTC.

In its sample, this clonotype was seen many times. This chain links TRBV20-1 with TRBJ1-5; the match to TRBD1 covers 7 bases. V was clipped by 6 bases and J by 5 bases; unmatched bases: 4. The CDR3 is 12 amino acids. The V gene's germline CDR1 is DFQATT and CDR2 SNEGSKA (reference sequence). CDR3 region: CSARQGDQPQHF. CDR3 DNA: TGCAGTGCCCGACAGGGCGATCAGCCCCAGCATTTT.

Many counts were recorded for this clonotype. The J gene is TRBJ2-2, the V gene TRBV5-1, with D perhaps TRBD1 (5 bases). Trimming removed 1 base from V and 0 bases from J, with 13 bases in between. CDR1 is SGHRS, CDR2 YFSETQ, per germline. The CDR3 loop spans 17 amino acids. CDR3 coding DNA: TGCGCCAGCAGCTTGTTTCCGGCCAGGGCGAACACCGGGGAGCTGTTTTTT. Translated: CASSLFPARANTGELFF.

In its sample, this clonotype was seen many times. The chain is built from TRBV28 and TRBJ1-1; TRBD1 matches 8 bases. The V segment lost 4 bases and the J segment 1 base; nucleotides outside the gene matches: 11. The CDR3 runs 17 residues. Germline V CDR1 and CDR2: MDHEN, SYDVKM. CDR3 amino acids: CASSSYRGTLRNTEAFF. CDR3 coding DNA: TGTGCCAGCAGTTCTTACAGGGGGACCTTGAGGAACACTGAAGCTTTCTTT.

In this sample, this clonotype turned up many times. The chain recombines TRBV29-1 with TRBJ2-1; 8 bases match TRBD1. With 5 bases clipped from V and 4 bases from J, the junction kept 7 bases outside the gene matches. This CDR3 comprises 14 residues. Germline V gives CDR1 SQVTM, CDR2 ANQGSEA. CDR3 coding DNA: TGCAGCGTTTCGCGGGACAGGTCATACAATGAGCAGTTCTTC. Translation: CSVSRDRSYNEQFF.